This T cell receptor beta chain was observed in a study of CD8 T cells in Susac syndrome. Per the germline V gene, CDR1 is LNHDA and CDR2 is SQIVND (reference sequence). The J segment lost 1 base and the V segment lost 2 bases, leaving 1 base of the junction unmatched. The CDR3 contains 14 residues. As controls, healthy donors matched for age and sex were used. Random hexamers served to reverse transcribe about 0.45 to 1 ug RNA. In TCRdb, the immunoSEQ multiplex PCR reads were re-called with MiXCR into one record per CDR3 protein. The sample lists 65,000 to 75,000 distinct CDR3 sequences, around 93% seen once, with around 0.25% in the top ten.

The rearrangement uses TRBV19 and TRBJ2-7; TRBD1 aligns across 8 bases. The receptor was derived from a human donor in good health. Sequenced input: CD8+ T cells from PBMCs. CDR3 amino acids: CASSIRQGSYEQYF. The CDR3 DNA follows: TGTGCCAGTAGTATACGACAGGGGTCCTACGAGCAGTACTTC.